A selection of T cell receptor beta chains follows, all from one sample in a study of T cell responses to AZD1222 COVID-19 vaccine. Libraries were prepared by immunoSEQ multiplex PCR; TCRdb keeps only in-frame clonotypes and omits some of them. Here the sample spans 110,000 to 150,000 clones, about 92% being singletons. Source: peripheral blood, taken on day 0 of AZD1222 vaccination. These receptors were collected from an adult in good health. Each CDR3 is given without its conserved first and last residue. Each record gives: V gene, J gene, CDR3 protein.

V: TRBV5-6
J: TRBJ2-1
CDR3: ASSSTGRYNEQF

V: TRBV6-5
J: TRBJ2-3
CDR3: ASSRGTDTQY

V: TRBV28
J: TRBJ2-7
CDR3: ASNPRGSSSYEQY

V: TRBV28
J: TRBJ1-2
CDR3: ASSPGTGGYT

V: TRBV5-1
J: TRBJ2-7
CDR3: ASSRTAGPYEQY

V: TRBV6-5
J: TRBJ2-2
CDR3: ASSKQGAVTGELF

V: TRBV7-2
J: TRBJ2-3
CDR3: ASSLRTSGGPADTQY

V: TRBV12-5
J: TRBJ2-1
CDR3: ASAKDRGNEQF

V: TRBV11-3
J: TRBJ1-1
CDR3: ASSLFPSTQPGDTEAF

V: TRBV9
J: TRBJ1-5
CDR3: ASSVDGGAKPQH

V: TRBV2
J: TRBJ1-4
CDR3: ASSVPGATNEKLF